This TCR beta chain is from a study of identical twins. On this clonotype: Antigen specificity is unknown.

The V end was cut by 5 bases, the J end by 0 bases, with 13 bases between. The CDR3 totals 15 residues. Points from the study as a whole: Model-predicted out-of-frame TCR alpha sharing fell below observed values in monozygotic twins.

MiXCR, run by TCRdb on the 5' RACE reads, gives a single entry per CDR3 protein. Among 540,000 or so distinct CDR3 sequences listed, around 22% were seen once. The sample was also reused in another study, on yellow fever vaccine responses in identical twins.

This rearrangement joins TRBV12-3 or TRBV12-4 to TRBJ1-1; D call uncertain. The source of this sequence is a woman between 18 and 29 years old in good health. The sequencing input was CD4+ T cells sorted from blood. The CDR3 nucleotides read TGTGCCAGCAGTAGGGAGTTGACCATGAACACTGAAGCTTTCTTT. This translates into CASSRELTMNTEAFF.